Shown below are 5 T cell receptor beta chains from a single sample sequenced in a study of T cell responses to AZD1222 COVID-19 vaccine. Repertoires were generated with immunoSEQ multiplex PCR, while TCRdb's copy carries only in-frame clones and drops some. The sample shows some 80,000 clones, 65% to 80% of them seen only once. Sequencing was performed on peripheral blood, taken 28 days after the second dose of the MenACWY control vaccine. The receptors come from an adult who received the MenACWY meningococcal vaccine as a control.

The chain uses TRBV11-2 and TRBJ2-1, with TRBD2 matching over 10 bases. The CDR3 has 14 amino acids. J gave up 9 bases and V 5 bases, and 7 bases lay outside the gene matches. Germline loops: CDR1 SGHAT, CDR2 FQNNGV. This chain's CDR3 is CASSPSGSNGEQFF. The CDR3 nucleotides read TGTGCCAGCAGCCCTAGCGGGAGTAATGGTGAGCAGTTCTTC.

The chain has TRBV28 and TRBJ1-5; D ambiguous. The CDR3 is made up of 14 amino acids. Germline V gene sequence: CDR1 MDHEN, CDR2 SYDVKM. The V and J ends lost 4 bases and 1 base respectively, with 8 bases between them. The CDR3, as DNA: TGTGCCAGCAGTTCCCCCGGGAGCAATCAGCCCCAGCATTTT. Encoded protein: CASSSPGSNQPQHF.

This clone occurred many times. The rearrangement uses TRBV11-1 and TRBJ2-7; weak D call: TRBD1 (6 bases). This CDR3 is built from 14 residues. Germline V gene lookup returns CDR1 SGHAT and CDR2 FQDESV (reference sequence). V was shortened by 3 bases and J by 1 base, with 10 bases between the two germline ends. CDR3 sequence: CASSLDRGSYEQYF. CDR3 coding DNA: TGTGCCAGCAGCTTGGACAGAGGGTCCTACGAGCAGTACTTC.

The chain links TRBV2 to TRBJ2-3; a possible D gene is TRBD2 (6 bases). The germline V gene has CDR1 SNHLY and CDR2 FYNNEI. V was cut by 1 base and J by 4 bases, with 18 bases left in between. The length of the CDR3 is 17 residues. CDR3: CASSEGEAGLVADTQYF. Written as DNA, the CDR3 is TGTGCCAGCAGTGAAGGGGAGGCGGGCCTGGTGGCAGATACGCAGTATTTT. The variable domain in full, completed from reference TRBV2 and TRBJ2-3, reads EPEVTQTPSHQVTQMGQEVILRCVPISNHLYFYWYRQILGQKVEFLVSFYNNEISEKSEIFDDQFSVERPDGSNFTLKIRSTKLEDSAMYFCASSEGEAGLVADTQYFGPGTRLTVL.

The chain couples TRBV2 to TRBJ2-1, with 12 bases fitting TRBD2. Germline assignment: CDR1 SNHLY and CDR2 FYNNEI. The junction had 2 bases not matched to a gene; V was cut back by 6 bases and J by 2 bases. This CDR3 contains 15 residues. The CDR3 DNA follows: TGTGCCAGCAGACTAGCGGGAGGCCCCTACAATGAGCAGTTCTTC. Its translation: CASRLAGGPYNEQFF.